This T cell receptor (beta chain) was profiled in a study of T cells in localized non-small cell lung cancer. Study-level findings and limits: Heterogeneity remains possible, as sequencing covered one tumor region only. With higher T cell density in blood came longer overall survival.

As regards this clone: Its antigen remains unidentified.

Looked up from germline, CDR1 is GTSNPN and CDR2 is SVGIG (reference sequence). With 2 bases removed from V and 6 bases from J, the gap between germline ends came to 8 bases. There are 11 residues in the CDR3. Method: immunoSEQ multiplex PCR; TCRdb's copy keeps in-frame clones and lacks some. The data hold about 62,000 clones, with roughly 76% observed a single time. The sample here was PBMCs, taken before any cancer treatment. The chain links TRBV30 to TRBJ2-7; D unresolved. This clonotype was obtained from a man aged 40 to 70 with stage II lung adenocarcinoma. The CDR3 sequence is CAWSYTAEQYF. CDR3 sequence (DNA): TGTGCCTGGAGTTACACCGCCGAGCAGTACTTC.